This T cell receptor (beta chain) stems from a study of blood T cell repertoires in COVID-19. Turning to the study itself: Specimens from acute and convalescent COVID-19 originated in the United States, Italy and Spain. Sources were T cells, B-cell-depleted T cells, or PBMCs; the material itself was cDNA or gDNA.

Authors' methods: Estimation of nucleated cell counts was performed using reference gene primer amplification. Assay: immunoSEQ multiplex PCR; the TCRdb copy retains only in-frame clones and omits some. V and J calls and clone size are copied from that table; D and trimming were computed from the DNA. The profile covers 180,000 or so clones, with 75% to 90% appearing a single time and over 9.5% taken by the ten largest. The specimen sequenced was peripheral blood. The TCR originated in a human donor with active or convalescent COVID-19. The donor label of this sample is uncertain.

DNA of the CDR3: TGTGCCAGCAGTGAGGGGGGGCCGGTAGATACGCAGTATTTT. Translated, it gives CASSEGGPVDTQYF. The chain employs TRBV6-4 and TRBJ2-3, with D maybe TRBD2 (7 bases). V was cut by 3 bases and J by 5 bases, with 12 bases left in between. CDR3 length equals 14 residues. Looked up from germline, CDR1 is MRHNA and CDR2 is SNTAGT.